The entry below describes one T cell receptor beta chain. What it binds is unknown. The data were taken from a study of cytomegalovirus exposure and HLA in healthy donors. Study observations and caveats: When a later analysis was performed, an Asian-associated ancestry cluster reportedly had fewer N-insertions than the approximately 600-donor mean.

The V end was cut by 3 bases, the J end by 0 bases, with 8 bases between. The CDR3 has 14 amino acids. CDR1 MGHRA and CDR2 YSYEKL come from the germline V gene. These donors, healthy bone marrow donors, were studied. The PCR employed 60 Vbeta primers together with 13 Jbeta primers. Clones were read by immunoSEQ multiplex PCR, and TCRdb kept only the in-frame ones, dropping some. This repertoire comprises 55,000 to 85,000 clones; its ten largest clones make up 1.7%. This rearrangement joins TRBV4-1 to TRBJ1-1; no reliable D call. This TCR was sampled from a woman in her thirties in good health and CMV-seronegative. Sequencing input: PBMCs. The CDR3 DNA reads TGCGCCAGCAGCCACCGGACTATGAACACTGAAGCTTTCTTT. Amino acids: CASSHRTMNTEAFF.